The 24 T cell receptor beta chains listed next were all sequenced from one sample in a study of T-cell reconstitution after alpha-beta-depleted transplantation in children. During its preparation, the TCRbeta library received unique molecular identifiers. MiXCR was run by TCRdb on the PCR reads, yielding one entry per CDR3 protein. Of over 90,000 distinct CDR3 sequences in the sample, 4.5% to 7.5% were seen once. Material: PBMCs, mostly from graft donor cells, obtained 60 days after TCRalphabeta/CD19-depleted stem cell transplant. Receptor source: a female patient younger than 10 who had a stem cell transplant for Fanconi anemia, so the T cells may come from the graft donor.

The table lists this clonotype with many counts. The CDR3 DNA reads as TGTGCCAGCAGCTTACGGACAGGGTTCTACTACGAGCAGTACTTC. It encodes CASSLRTGFYYEQYF. The chain uses TRBV13 and TRBJ2-7, with 8 bases identical to TRBD1. Germline V gene data show CDR1 as PRHDT and CDR2 as FYEKMQ (reference sequence). This CDR3 is 15 amino acids long. V dropped 2 bases and J dropped 3; count of bases not matched to a gene: 6.

In its sample, this clonotype was seen a few times. This rearrangement joins TRBV20-1 to TRBJ2-1, with 7 bases aligning to TRBD2. Germline CDR1 and CDR2: DFQATT and SNEGSKA (reference sequence). The CDR3 contains 15 residues. With 1 base clipped from V and 5 bases from J, the junction kept 8 bases outside the gene matches. This CDR3 is CSARVPGGRHNEQFF. CDR3 coding DNA: TGCAGTGCTAGAGTTCCGGGGGGACGACACAATGAGCAGTTCTTC.

A few counts support this clonotype. This sequence joins TRBV30 and TRBJ1-2, with unresolved D. Germline lookup yields CDR1 GTSNPN and CDR2 SVGIG (reference sequence). Trimming took 1 base from V and 6 from J, leaving 12 bases between them. The CDR3 is made up of 13 amino acids. The CDR3 DNA is TGTGCCTGGAGTGCCTCCGGACGGGATGGCTACACCTTC. Amino acid sequence: CAWSASGRDGYTF.

This clonotype appeared many times. V usage is TRBV29-1 and J usage is TRBJ2-3; the D gene is possibly TRBD2 (5 bases). Germline V gene sequence: CDR1 SQVTM, CDR2 ANQGSEA. Trimming left V 4 bases short and J 2 bases short, with 19 bases between. The CDR3 is 16 residues long. CDR3 loop: CSVAQASRFPTDTQYF. The DNA of the CDR3 is TGCAGCGTTGCCCAGGCTAGCCGGTTCCCCACAGATACGCAGTATTTT.

The chain recombines TRBV28 with TRBJ1-2; 7 bases match TRBD1. Germline V gives CDR1 MDHEN, CDR2 SYDVKM. The V gene end was trimmed by 5 bases and the J gene end by 8 bases; junction bases not matched to a gene: 5. The CDR3 length is 12 residues. The CDR3 sequence: CASSLTGRGYTF. The DNA of the CDR3 is TGTGCCAGCAGTCTGACAGGGAGAGGCTACACCTTC.

This clonotype turned up a few times. The chain recombines TRBV20-1 with TRBJ2-3; TRBD2 is a possible D gene (6 bases). Trimming removed 3 bases at V and 2 bases at J, with 12 bases between. The CDR3 is 14 amino acids. Germline CDR1 and CDR2: DFQATT and SNEGSKA (reference sequence). In nucleotides, the CDR3 is TGCAGTGCTAGTTGGGGGAGGACCACAGATACGCAGTATTTT. It translates to CSASWGRTTDTQYF.

This clonotype was counted many times. This rearrangement joins TRBV29-1 to TRBJ1-1; tentative D call: TRBD1 (5 bases). V dropped 4 bases and J dropped 1 base, with 10 bases sitting between them. The CDR3 sequence is 13 residues long. Germline CDR1 is SQVTM and CDR2 is ANQGSEA. The CDR3 sequence: CSVGGVENTEAFF. CDR3 DNA: TGCAGCGTTGGGGGGGTTGAGAACACTGAAGCTTTCTTT.

This clonotype was counted at least ten times. CDR3 residues: CASSLRLRLAGVQETQYF. CDR3 nucleotide sequence: TGTGCCAGCAGTTTGAGATTGAGACTAGCGGGGGTTCAAGAGACCCAGTACTTC. The chain combines TRBV12-3 or TRBV12-4 with TRBJ2-5; 12 bases are shared with TRBD2. CDR3 length: 18 residues. V lost 3 bases, J lost 2 bases, and 10 bases stayed unmatched.

This clonotype showed up many times. Here the CDR3 omits its conserved ending phenylalanine or tryptophan, so a read error is the likely source. It is unclear where the CDR3 begins or ends on the DNA, so no DNA is shown, and the CDR3 is as TCRdb lists it. This sequence joins TRBV6-4 and TRBJ2-1. Looked up from germline, CDR1 is MRHNA and CDR2 is SNTAGT. The CDR3 is made up of 8 amino acids, end residues included. CDR3 sequence reads: CASSDCGL.

In this sample, this clonotype turned up many times. This chain connects TRBV10-3 to TRBJ2-1; 13 nucleotides line up with TRBD2. J was trimmed by 10 bases and V by 1 base; bases with no gene match: 4. Germline loops: CDR1 ENHRY, CDR2 SYGVKD. This CDR3 has 15 residues. Here the CDR3 DNA reads TGTGCCATCAGTGAGTTGGGACTAGCGGGGACGGAGCAGTTCTTC. Its translation is CAISELGLAGTEQFF.

This clonotype appeared many times. J is TRBJ2-1 and V is TRBV12-3 or TRBV12-4; TRBD2 aligns across 11 bases. This CDR3 spans 16 amino acids. V was pared by 3 bases and J by 1 base, with 2 bases of the junction left unmatched. The CDR3 DNA sequence: TGTGCCAGCAGTTTTAGCGGGGGGGCTTCCTACAATGAGCAGTTCTTC. This sequence encodes CASSFSGGASYNEQFF.

In this sample, this clonotype turned up many times. This rearrangement joins TRBV7-3 to TRBJ2-2; D unresolved. The ends were cut back, 2 bases at V and 4 bases at J, with 5 bases in the middle. Germline CDR1 and CDR2: SGHTA and FQGTGA. The CDR3 has 13 amino acids. As DNA, the CDR3 is TGTGCCAGCAGCTTAGCGGTCACCGGGGAGCTGTTTTTT. This sequence encodes CASSLAVTGELFF.

This clonotype was observed at least ten times. This rearrangement joins TRBV29-1 to TRBJ1-2, with TRBD1 matching 8 bases. The CDR3 sequence is 14 residues long. Germline values: CDR1 SQVTM, CDR2 ANQGSEA. V lost 7 bases and J lost 0; bases outside the gene matches: 7. Here the CDR3 reads CSAITGGPNYGYTF. CDR3 DNA: TGCAGCGCTATCACAGGGGGGCCTAACTATGGCTACACCTTC.

This clonotype turned up a few times. The chain uses TRBV25-1 and TRBJ1-1; D gene unclear. Germline V gene sequence: CDR1 MGHDK, CDR2 SYGVNS. The length of the CDR3 is 14 residues. Between the trimmed V and J ends, which lost 2 bases and 0 bases, there was a span of 7 bases. CDR3 in amino acids: CASSEGWMNTEAFF. The CDR3 nucleotides are TGTGCCAGCAGTGAAGGGTGGATGAACACTGAAGCTTTCTTT.

This clonotype came up a few times. This sequence joins TRBV3-1 and TRBJ2-1; 8 bases are a match to TRBD1. The germline CDR1 and CDR2 sequences are LGHDT and YNNKEL (reference sequence). V was pared by 2 bases and J by 4 bases, with 1 base of the junction left unmatched. This CDR3 contains 14 residues. DNA for the CDR3: TGTGCCAGCAGCCAAAGACAGGGGTACAATGAGCAGTTCTTC. Its protein product is CASSQRQGYNEQFF.

This clonotype was seen ten or more times. The V call is TRBV6-5, the J call TRBJ2-7; 8 bases are shared with TRBD1. The germline V gene has CDR1 MNHEY and CDR2 SVGAGI. The CDR3 has 15 residues. With 3 bases clipped from V and 5 bases from J, the junction kept 9 bases outside the gene matches. The CDR3 region is CASSYARGQDNEQYF. The DNA for the CDR3 is TGTGCCAGCAGTTATGCCAGGGGGCAGGACAACGAGCAGTACTTC.

This clonotype was seen many times. The chain links TRBV29-1 to TRBJ2-1, with D possibly TRBD2 on 6 matching bases. The CDR3 totals 17 residues. Trimming removed 0 bases at V and 2 bases at J, with 17 bases between. Germline V gene sequence: CDR1 SQVTM, CDR2 ANQGSEA. CDR3 nucleotide sequence: TGCAGCGTTGAAGATCGGGTCCTAGCGCGAGCCTACAATGAGCAGTTCTTC. This gives the protein CSVEDRVLARAYNEQFF.

The V gene is TRBV24-1, the J gene TRBJ2-5, with 8 bases that match TRBD1. Germline V gives CDR1 KGHDR, CDR2 SFDVKD. The CDR3 length is 15 residues. With 1 base clipped from V and 4 bases from J, the junction kept 4 bases outside the gene matches. The CDR3 loop is CATSDFGQGRETQYF. The CDR3 DNA reads as TGTGCCACCAGTGATTTTGGACAGGGACGAGAGACCCAGTACTTC.

This clonotype was picked up many times. The chain recombines TRBV6-2 or TRBV6-3 with TRBJ2-1; D may be TRBD2 (6 bases). The CDR3 contains 16 residues. V dropped 3 bases and J dropped 0 bases, with 12 bases sitting between them. Germline CDR1 MNHEY, CDR2 SVGEGT. CDR3 region: CASSYPRGSSYNEQFF. The CDR3 nucleotides read TGTGCCAGCAGTTATCCCCGGGGGAGCTCCTACAATGAGCAGTTCTTC.

This clonotype has at least ten counts. This chain joins TRBV24-1 and TRBJ2-5; weak D call: TRBD2 (7 bases). V lost 3 bases, J lost 7 bases, and 32 bases lay in between. Looked up from germline, CDR1 is KGHDR and CDR2 is SFDVKD. The CDR3 consists of 20 residues. CDR3 DNA: TGTGCCACCAGTGATGTAGGGGGGAGGGACTGGTGGACTATCAAGACGACCCAGTACTTC. Translation gives CATSDVGGRDWWTIKTTQYF.

This clonotype has a count of ten or more. This chain uses TRBV4-1 with TRBJ2-1; 8 bases fit TRBD2. Germline V gene data show CDR1 as MGHRA and CDR2 as YSYEKL. The CDR3 spans 16 residues. V shed 2 bases and J 4 bases; nucleotides not matched to a gene: 7. The CDR3 here is CASSQLSAGGYNEQFF. CDR3 DNA: TGCGCCAGCAGCCAACTCTCTGCGGGAGGTTACAATGAGCAGTTCTTC.

This clonotype has just one count. This chain links TRBV11-2 with TRBJ2-5; 8 nucleotides match TRBD2. Germline loops: CDR1 SGHAT, CDR2 FQNNGV. V lost 5 bases to trimming and J lost 5 bases; unmatched junction nucleotides: 7. This CDR3 spans 14 amino acids. The CDR3 here is CASSIRGGGETQYF. The DNA for the CDR3 is TGTGCCAGCAGCATCCGGGGGGGCGGCGAGACCCAGTACTTC.

This clonotype was detected only a few times. The J gene is TRBJ1-2, the V gene TRBV28, with TRBD1 matching over 8 bases. This CDR3 has 14 residues. Germline CDR1 is MDHEN and CDR2 is SYDVKM. V trimming: 6 bases; J trimming: 8 bases; junction bases outside the gene matches: 11. The CDR3 DNA sequence: TGTGCCAGCAGGAAATCAGGGGGCCTACGAGGCTACACCTTC. Translating it yields CASRKSGGLRGYTF.

This clonotype has just a few counts. The chain combines TRBV20-1 with TRBJ2-7; 10 bases are shared with TRBD1. V trimming: 5 bases; J trimming: 4 bases; junction bases outside the gene matches: 11. CDR1 is DFQATT and CDR2 is SNEGSKA in the germline V gene (reference sequence). This CDR3 spans 15 amino acids. The CDR3 protein is CSAWGRQGATYEQYF. The CDR3 DNA is TGCAGTGCTTGGGGCCGACAGGGGGCAACTTACGAGCAGTACTTC.